This T cell receptor beta chain was documented in a study of blood T cell repertoires in COVID-19. For the study at large: COVID-19 samples collected from the United States, Italy and Spain covered acute and convalescent phases.

Profiled with immunoSEQ multiplex PCR; TCRdb holds only in-frame clones, not every one. This table holds 250,000 or so clones, around 83% found once. This CDR3 spans 13 amino acids. CDR1 and CDR2 (germline): SQVTM, ANQGSEA. V shed 1 base and J shed 5 bases, with 12 bases lying between them. This clone was detected once. The sample comprised peripheral blood. The chain joins TRBV29-1 to TRBJ2-7, with D possibly TRBD2 on 6 matching bases. This sequence originates from a woman in her forties who had recovered from COVID-19. The CDR3 protein is CSVEGAGGNEQYF. The CDR3 DNA sequence: TGCAGCGTTGAAGGGGCCGGGGGTAACGAGCAGTACTTC.